This T cell receptor beta chain was captured in a study of cytomegalovirus exposure and HLA in healthy donors. Trimming pared 4 bases from V and 2 bases from J, leaving 13 bases between. CDR1 SGDLS and CDR2 YYNGEE come from the germline V gene. The CDR3 runs to 15 residues. This clone was detected only once. PCR amplification relied on 60 Vbeta primers (plus 13 Jbeta primers). Here immunoSEQ multiplex PCR was the method, and the copy in TCRdb shows in-frame clones only, minus some. Here the sample spans about 170,000 clones, approximately 80% being singletons. This receptor was taken from a boy between 2 and 10 years old in good health and CMV-seronegative. The sequenced sample was PBMCs. This sequence joins TRBV9 and TRBJ2-1; D is perhaps TRBD1 (6 bases). CDR3 sequence: CASSLSGTPYNEQFF. The DNA of the CDR3 is TGTGCCAGCAGCTTATCCGGGACACCCTACAATGAGCAGTTCTTC.